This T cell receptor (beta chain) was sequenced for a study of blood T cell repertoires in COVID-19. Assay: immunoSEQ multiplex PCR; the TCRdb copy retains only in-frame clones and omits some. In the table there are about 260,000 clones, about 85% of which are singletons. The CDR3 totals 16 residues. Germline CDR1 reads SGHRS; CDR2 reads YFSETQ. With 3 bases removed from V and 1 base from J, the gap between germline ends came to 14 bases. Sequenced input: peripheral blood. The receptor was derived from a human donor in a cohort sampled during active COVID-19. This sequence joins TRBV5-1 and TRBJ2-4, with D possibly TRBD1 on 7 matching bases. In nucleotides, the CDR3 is TGCGCCAGCAGCTCAGGGGGGAGTGGTGCCAAAAACATTCAGTACTTC. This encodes CASSSGGSGAKNIQYF.